A single sample is the source of the 21 T cell receptor beta chains below, sequenced in a study of CD8+ T cells in alopecia areata. Cell sorting was performed on pooled cutaneous lymph node cells with CD4, CD8alpha, NKG2D, NKG2ACE and other markers. Sequencing used cDNA as its template, made by extracting RNA and reverse transcribing it. Profiling relied on immunoSEQ multiplex PCR, and the TCRdb table lists in-frame clones only, not all of them. The data show approximately 280,000 clones, none appearing only once, with less than 1.5% held by the ten largest. The sample taken for sequencing was CD4+ T cells sorted from a lymph node. Receptors were obtained from a C3H/HeJ mouse with alopecia areata. As its MHC haplotype, the strain has H2-k.

This clone showed up just a few times. Gene names and germline refer to mouse. The read finishes 4 residues shy of the CDR3 end, and the germline J gene is used to complete it. The chain couples TRBV13-1 to TRBJ2-7; perhaps TRBD1 as D (8 bases). The CDR3 has 13 residues. Germline CDR1 reads NSHNY; CDR2 reads SYGAGN. The sequenced CDR3 bases are TGTGCCAGCAGTGCACAGGGGGGGTAT. This encodes CASSAQGGY. The full CDR3 is CASSAQGGYEQYF.

For this clone: Mouse gene names and germline throughout. The CDR3 extends 4 residues past the end of the read, so its final part is completed from the germline J gene. The sample carries other DNA sequences with the same CDR3. The chain employs TRBV13-3 and TRBJ2-1; D is possibly TRBD2 (6 bases). The germline V gene has CDR1 NNHDY and CDR2 SYVADS. V was shortened by 5 bases and J by 1 base, with 7 bases between the two germline ends. CDR3 length equals 13 residues. The sequenced CDR3 bases are TGTGCCAGCAGACTGGGAAACTATGCT. Protein: CASRLGNYA. The entire CDR3 protein is CASRLGNYAEQFF.

To note about this clone: Mouse names are used for the genes. The CDR3 end is not reached by the read, which stops 4 residues before it; the germline J gene fills it in. Within the sample, other DNA sequences also encode this same CDR3. V and J are TRBV13-1 and TRBJ2-7; 10 bases are shared with TRBD1. The CDR3 spans 14 residues. Germline CDR1 NSHNY, CDR2 SYGAGN. The DNA read from the CDR3 is TGTGCCAGCAGTCCTCCGGGACAGGGGTAT. Its protein product is CASSPPGQGY. The CDR3 in full is CASSPPGQGYEQYF.

With regard to this clone: Genes here carry mouse names. The CDR3 loop reads CASSGGTGANQDTQYF. Incomplete CDR3 DNA: TGTGCCAGCAGTGGGGGGACTGGGGCTAACCAAGAC. This chain links TRBV13-1 with TRBJ2-5, with TRBD2 identical over 10 bases. The CDR3 end is not reached by the read, which stops 4 residues before it; the germline J gene fills it in. This CDR3 has 16 residues. Looked up from germline, CDR1 is NSHNY and CDR2 is SYGAGN. V gave up 3 bases and J gave up 0 bases; unmatched junction bases: 4.

The table lists this clone with a few counts. Genes and germline are mouse. The read ends 4 residues before the CDR3 terminus; that terminus is restored from the germline J gene. Other DNA sequences in this specimen translate into the identical CDR3. V is TRBV31 and J is TRBJ1-2; TRBD1 is a possible D gene (6 bases). The germline gives CDR1 GKSSPN, CDR2 SITVG. This CDR3 spans 15 amino acids. The V gene lost 1 base and the J gene lost 0 bases, with 12 bases spanning the gap. CDR3 loop: CAWSPPGHPNSDYTF. The part of the CDR3 DNA that was read is TGTGCCTGGAGTCCTCCGGGACATCCAAACTCC.

The table lists this clone with a few counts. Genes and germline are mouse. The DNA ends 3 residues before the CDR3 does, and the rest of the CDR3 is filled in from the germline J gene. The chain is built from TRBV13-3 and TRBJ1-6; TRBD1 is a possible D gene (5 bases). TRBJ1-6 is an ORF, with its function uncertain. CDR3 length: 16 residues. Germline V gene data show CDR1 as NNHDY and CDR2 as SYVADS. The V end was cut by 0 bases, the J end by 6 bases, with 13 bases between. The CDR3 spells CASSDGGGRGNSPLYF. Partial CDR3 DNA: TGTGCCAGCAGTGATGGGGGGGGAAGGGGTAATTCGCCC.

Turning to this clone: Genes here carry mouse names. The sequenced fragment ends 4 residues before the CDR3 boundary, so the rest is inferred from the germline J gene. The chain employs TRBV19 and TRBJ2-7, with a possible D match to TRBD1 (7 bases). CDR3 length equals 15 residues. Germline assignment: CDR1 FNHDT and CDR2 SITEND (reference sequence). Partial CDR3 DNA: TGTGCCAGCAGTATAGCGAGGGGGCGGGTTTAT. This codes for CASSIARGRVY. The full CDR3 protein reads CASSIARGRVYEQYF. Combining the CDR3 with reference TRBV19 and TRBJ2-7 gives the whole variable domain GGIITQTPKFLIGQEGQKLTLKCQQNFNHDTMYWYRQDSGKGLRLIYYSITENDLQKGDLSEGYDASREKKSSFSLTVTSAQKNEMAVFLCASSIARGRVYEQYFGPGTRLTVL.

With regard to this clone: A much larger clone differs from this one at a single base, so this may be a read error. Gene names refer to mouse genes. The DNA ends 4 residues before the CDR3 does, and the rest of the CDR3 is filled in from the germline J gene. Distinct nucleotide sequences in the sample also encode this CDR3. This chain connects TRBV13-1 to TRBJ1-2; no firm D call. CDR3 length: 12 residues. V lost 2 bases and J 3 bases, leaving 5 bases between the germline ends. Germline V CDR1 and CDR2: NSHNY, SYGAGN. The CDR3 here is CASSERDSDYTF. The sequenced CDR3 bases are TGTGCCAGCAGTGAAAGGGACTCC.

This clone turned up a few times. The gene names here belong to mouse. The sequenced fragment ends 4 residues before the CDR3 boundary, so the rest is inferred from the germline J gene. This sequence joins TRBV19 and TRBJ2-1; a weak D match, TRBD2 (6 bases). The CDR3 spans 11 residues. Trimming left V 7 bases short and J 6 bases short, with 8 bases between. Germline V gene sequence: CDR1 FNHDT, CDR2 SITEND (reference sequence). The CDR3 spells CASGGSAEQFF. The part of the CDR3 DNA that was read is TGTGCCAGCGGGGGGAGTGCT.

On this clone itself: Genes and germline come from the mouse. With the read ending 4 residues before the CDR3 end, the germline J gene is used to fill in that end. This rearrangement joins TRBV31 to TRBJ2-2; 9 positions agree with TRBD2. Germline V gives CDR1 GKSSPN, CDR2 SITVG. There are 15 residues in the CDR3. V was pared by 0 bases and J by 5 bases, with 4 bases of the junction left unmatched. The CDR3 bases that were read are TGTGCCTGGAGTCTGGGGACTGGGAGAACCGGG. Encoded protein: CAWSLGTGRTG. The full CDR3 sequence reads CAWSLGTGRTGQLYF.

This clone was recorded a few times. Gene labels here are mouse ones. The CDR3 goes on 4 residues after the read ends, and that part is filled in from the germline J gene. This chain links TRBV13-2 with TRBJ2-1, with 8 bases aligning to TRBD2. The CDR3 covers 15 residues. Trimming cost V 1 base and J 4 bases; bases outside gene matches: 4. Germline lookup yields CDR1 NNHNN and CDR2 SYGAGS (reference sequence). CDR3 bases read: TGTGCCAGCGGTGATAGGTCTGGGGGGTATGCT. The encoded protein is CASGDRSGGYA. The entire CDR3 protein is CASGDRSGGYAEQFF.

For this clone: The gene symbols are mouse symbols. The read terminates 3 residues ahead of where the CDR3 ends, so the germline J gene completes it. This chain uses TRBV19 with TRBJ1-6; D gene uncertain. TRBJ1-6 is annotated as an ORF whose role is uncertain. Germline V CDR1 and CDR2: FNHDT, SITEND (reference sequence). V lost 4 bases to trimming and J lost 0 bases, with 5 bases between them. The CDR3 contains 14 residues. CDR3 loop: CASSQASYNSPLYF. The part of the CDR3 DNA that was read is TGTGCCAGCAGTCAGGCTTCCTATAATTCGCCC.

This clone was counted only a few times. Gene names follow the mouse nomenclature. The read ends 4 residues before the CDR3 terminus; that terminus is restored from the germline J gene. The chain carries TRBV13-2 and TRBJ1-2, with 9 bases identical to TRBD1. J was trimmed by 3 bases and V by 2 bases; bases with no gene match: 5. The germline V gene has CDR1 NNHNN and CDR2 SYGAGS (reference sequence). The length of the CDR3 is 15 residues. The covered CDR3 bases are TGTGCCAGCGGTGACCCCCGGGACAGGGACTCC. It specifies CASGDPRDRDS. The whole CDR3 reads CASGDPRDRDSDYTF.

A note on this clone: Gene names follow the mouse nomenclature. The sequenced fragment ends 4 residues before the CDR3 boundary, so the rest is inferred from the germline J gene. This chain links TRBV19 with TRBJ2-3; 7 bases fit TRBD2. The germline V gene encodes CDR1 FNHDT and CDR2 SITEND (reference sequence). V lost 4 bases and J lost 4; bases outside the gene matches: 9. The CDR3 has 15 residues. The covered CDR3 bases are TGTGCCAGCAGTTTCCGGACGGGGGGGACAGAA. This sequence encodes CASSFRTGGTE. The entire CDR3 reads CASSFRTGGTETLYF.

A few counts support this clone. Mouse names are used for the genes. The read falls 4 residues short of the CDR3 end, and the missing part is taken from the germline J gene. V gene TRBV13-2 combines with J gene TRBJ2-2; 9 bases agree with TRBD2. Losses at the gene ends were 0 bases for V and 1 base for J; bases not matched to a gene: 4. The germline V gene has CDR1 NNHNN and CDR2 SYGAGS (reference sequence). The CDR3 covers 17 residues. The CDR3 loop reads CASGDAKDWGNTGQLYF. CDR3 DNA (partial): TGTGCCAGCGGTGATGCAAAGGACTGGGGAAACACCGGG.

On this clone: Mouse names are used for the genes. The CDR3 end lies 4 residues beyond the end of the read and is filled in from the germline J gene. The V gene is TRBV19, the J gene TRBJ2-3; 12 positions match TRBD1. CDR3 length: 15 amino acids. V lost 7 bases, J lost 2 bases, and 5 bases stayed unmatched. Germline loops: CDR1 FNHDT, CDR2 SITEND (reference sequence). The CDR3 bases that were read are TGTGCCAGCTCCCGGGACAGGGGGCATGCAGAA. Residues: CASSRDRGHAE. The entire CDR3 protein is CASSRDRGHAETLYF. The full variable domain, rest sourced from reference TRBV19 and TRBJ2-3, is GGIITQTPKFLIGQEGQKLTLKCQQNFNHDTMYWYRQDSGKGLRLIYYSITENDLQKGDLSEGYDASREKKSSFSLTVTSAQKNEMAVFLCASSRDRGHAETLYFGSGTRLTVL.

This clone was seen more than once but under ten times. This may stem from a read error, because a much larger clone lies one nucleotide away. The germline and genes are mouse ones. The read ends 4 residues early relative to the CDR3; the germline J gene fills the gap. This specimen includes other DNA sequences encoding the same CDR3. The V call is TRBV1, the J call TRBJ2-1, with 8 nucleotides matching TRBD2. V shed 1 base, J shed 3 bases, and the junction held 2 bases outside the gene matches. CDR3 length equals 15 residues. Germline lookup yields CDR1 NSQYPW and CDR2 LRSPGD (reference sequence). Incomplete CDR3 DNA: TGCACCTGCAGTGCAGTACTGGGGGTCTATGCT. This gives the protein CTCSAVLGVYA. The whole CDR3 sequence is CTCSAVLGVYAEQFF.

In this sample, this clone turned up a few times. The gene names here belong to mouse. The CDR3 extends 4 residues past the end of the read, so its final part is completed from the germline J gene. Other DNA variants within this sample encode the same CDR3. The rearrangement uses TRBV13-2 and TRBJ2-2; 10 bases are shared with TRBD2. Unmatched junction bases numbered 1, after V lost 0 bases and J lost 5 bases. This CDR3 is built from 15 residues. The V gene's germline CDR1 is NNHNN and CDR2 SYGAGS (reference sequence). The CDR3 DNA, read in part, is TGTGCCAGCGGTGATGCGGGACTGGGGACCGGG. Translating gives CASGDAGLGTG. The complete CDR3 reads CASGDAGLGTGQLYF.

With regard to this clone: Genes and germline come from the mouse. The CDR3 end is not reached by the read, which stops 4 residues before it; the germline J gene fills it in. The sample carries other DNA sequences with the same CDR3. The chain couples TRBV5 to TRBJ2-1; D might be TRBD1 (5 bases). The CDR3 contains 14 residues. Germline loops: CDR1 LGHNA, CDR2 YNLKQL (reference sequence). V lost 4 bases and J 5 bases, leaving 12 bases between the germline ends. The DNA read from the CDR3 is TGTGCCAGCAGCCCCCGCCAGGGTAATGCT. Translating gives CASSPRQGNA. The whole CDR3 sequence is CASSPRQGNAEQFF.

Concerning this clone itself: Germline and genes: mouse. The read halts 4 residues ahead of the CDR3 end, with the missing end drawn from the germline J gene. The chain is built from TRBV19 and TRBJ2-7; TRBD1 matches at 7 bases. With V trimmed by 4 bases and J by 0 bases, 7 bases remained unmatched. This CDR3 has 15 amino acids. Germline V gene data show CDR1 as FNHDT and CDR2 as SITEND (reference sequence). CDR3 DNA (partial): TGTGCCAGCAGTCCCCGACAGGGATTCTCCTAT. Translation: CASSPRQGFSY. In full, the CDR3 is CASSPRQGFSYEQYF.

A word on this clone: Mouse gene names and germline throughout. The read terminates 4 residues ahead of where the CDR3 ends, so the germline J gene completes it. The V call is TRBV1, the J call TRBJ2-5; tentatively, D is TRBD1 (6 bases). This CDR3 spans 15 amino acids. Germline CDR1 NSQYPW, CDR2 LRSPGD (reference sequence). The part of the CDR3 DNA that was read is TGCACCTGCAGTGCAGATCCGGCAGGGGAGGAC. The encoded protein is CTCSADPAGED. The entire CDR3 protein reads CTCSADPAGEDTQYF.